One T cell receptor (beta chain) is described in this entry. Original methodology: From reference gene primer amplification, estimates of nucleated cell counts were derived. Sequenced by immunoSEQ multiplex PCR; TCRdb stores in-frame clones only, minus some. That table furnishes V, J and clone size, whereas the DNA furnished D and trimming. The table shows roughly 140,000 clones, with more than 70% occurring only once. The data were obtained in a study of blood T cell repertoires in COVID-19. Study-wide context: The study drew acute and convalescent COVID-19 samples from the United States, Italy and Spain. The cDNA or gDNA used as material had been derived from T cells, B-cell-depleted T cells, or PBMCs.

The CDR3 runs to 16 residues. CDR1 and CDR2 (germline): KGHDR, SFDVKD. The V gene end was trimmed by 9 bases and the J gene end by 2 bases; junction bases not matched to a gene: 4. The sample taken for sequencing was peripheral blood. This receptor was taken from a man in his 60s with active or convalescent COVID-19. The chain joins TRBV24-1 to TRBJ2-1, with 15 positions matching TRBD2. The CDR3 DNA reads as TGTGCCACCGGGACTAGCGGGAGGACCGCCTACAATGAGCAGTTCTTC. Amino acids: CATGTSGRTAYNEQFF.